This T cell receptor beta chain comes out of a study of T cell repertoires in cytomegalovirus infection. Via MiXCR, TCRdb re-called the reads, giving one row per CDR3 protein. The profile shows around 320,000 distinct CDR3 sequences, 8% to 10% of them singletons. This TCR came from a human donor in good health (CMV status not recorded). Some clones in this sample may be carry-over from other donors' samples. The sequenced sample consisted of PBMCs.

The CDR3 sequence: CASSVEDRSTDTQYF. The CDR3 DNA reads as TGTGCCAGCAGCGTAGAGGACAGAAGCACAGATACGCAGTATTTT. The rearrangement links TRBV9 to TRBJ2-3, with TRBD1 as a possible D gene (6 bases). There are 15 residues in the CDR3. CDR1 is SGDLS, CDR2 YYNGEE, per germline. The V and J ends lost 0 bases and 0 bases respectively, with 8 bases between them.